One sample yielded the 30 T cell receptor beta chains listed below, sequenced in a study of beta chain features in type 1 diabetes. Study results and caveats: Shortening that was moderate but significant affected the TCRB CDR3s of Type 1 diabetes patients in all four CD4+ subsets.

These receptors are not linked to any known antigen. Expressed TCRB transcripts were sequenced, since all the RNA that had been isolated was reverse transcribed. The protocol was immunoSEQ multiplex PCR, while the TCRdb copy is restricted to in-frame clones and leaves out a portion. This table holds 50,000 or so clones, just under 45% found once. The sample consisted of stem cell memory CD4+ T cells from blood. The receptors here all came from a man aged 25-45 years with type 1 diabetes.

The chain recombines TRBV27 with TRBJ2-1; 8 bases match TRBD2. The ends lost 0 bases at V and 2 bases at J; junction bases unmatched: 3. This CDR3 contains 16 residues. In germline, CDR1 is MNHEY, CDR2 SMNVEV (reference sequence). This CDR3 reads CASSLSISGAYNEQFF. The CDR3 coding sequence is TGTGCCAGCAGTTTATCGATTAGCGGGGCCTACAATGAGCAGTTCTTC.

A few counts support this clone. V usage is TRBV5-4 and J usage is TRBJ2-7, with 8 bases matching TRBD1. The CDR3 contains 13 residues. Losses at the gene ends were 4 bases for V and 3 bases for J; bases not matched to a gene: 3. The V gene's germline CDR1 is SGHNT and CDR2 YYREEE (reference sequence). CDR3 sequence (DNA): TGTGCCAGCAGCATAGGGACAGGCTACGAGCAGTACTTC. Amino acids: CASSIGTGYEQYF.

The CDR3 here is CASRPSGGLASYNEQFF. The CDR3 nucleotides read TGTGCCAGCAGGCCTTCCGGCGGGTTAGCCTCCTACAATGAGCAGTTCTTC. This chain uses TRBV28 with TRBJ2-1, with D possibly being TRBD2 (5 bases). Germline lookup yields CDR1 MDHEN and CDR2 SYDVKM. The CDR3 covers 17 residues. V was clipped by 6 bases and J by 0 bases, with 18 bases between them.

This rearrangement joins TRBV2 to TRBJ1-1; TRBD1 might be the D (6 bases). V was clipped by 5 bases and J by 1 base, with 8 bases between them. This CDR3 spans 13 amino acids. From germline, CDR1 is SNHLY and CDR2 FYNNEI. The DNA for the CDR3 is TGTGCCAGCAGTTCGGACAGGAACACTGAAGCTTTCTTT. Amino acid sequence: CASSSDRNTEAFF.

CDR3 residues: CASSSREGLADTQYF. The CDR3 DNA reads TGTGCCAGCAGCTCGCGGGAGGGCCTGGCAGATACGCAGTATTTT. V is TRBV11-2 and J is TRBJ2-3, with 9 bases identical to TRBD2. CDR3 length equals 15 residues. With 4 bases clipped from V and 4 bases from J, the junction kept 6 bases outside the gene matches. Germline CDR1 and CDR2: SGHAT and FQNNGV.

V usage is TRBV20-1 and J usage is TRBJ2-1; no firm D call. The V gene lost 6 bases and the J gene lost 4 bases, with 7 bases spanning the gap. This CDR3 is built from 11 residues. The germline CDR1 and CDR2 sequences are DFQATT and SNEGSKA (reference sequence). The CDR3 bases are TGCAGTGCCGAAACATACAATGAGCAGTTCTTC. It specifies CSAETYNEQFF.

V is TRBV7-6 and J is TRBJ2-1; 7 bases are shared with TRBD1. The CDR3 is made up of 16 amino acids. V lost 2 bases, J lost 7 bases, and 11 bases stayed unmatched. CDR1 and CDR2 from the germline V gene are SGHVS and FNYEAQ. CDR3 sequence (DNA): TGTGCCAGCAGCTTATTCGGGACAGATCCCTTAAATGAGCAGTTCTTC. Its translation is CASSLFGTDPLNEQFF.

This chain connects TRBV19 to TRBJ2-7; D perhaps matches TRBD1 (5 bases). Germline CDR1 LNHDA, CDR2 SQIVND (reference sequence). The CDR3 spans 14 residues. Trimming took 6 bases from V and 9 from J, leaving 21 bases between them. CDR3 region: CASSPHILGPAQYF. The CDR3 DNA is TGTGCCAGTAGCCCTCATATTTTGGGGCCGGCGCAGTACTTC.

As for this clone: Compared with germline, one end of the junction differs, possibly owing to a read error. J is TRBJ2-2 and V is TRBV7-7; TRBD2 aligns across 10 bases. Germline V gene lookup returns CDR1 SSHAT and CDR2 FNYEAQ (reference sequence). The CDR3 contains 16 residues. The DNA of the CDR3 is TGTGCTAGCAGCCACCGAAGCGGGAGGGGAGACGGGGAGCTGTTTTTT. Amino acids: CASSHRSGRGDGELFF.

The chain carries TRBV2 and TRBJ2-4; maybe TRBD1 (5 bases). The germline V gene has CDR1 SNHLY and CDR2 FYNNEI. There are 12 residues in the CDR3. V lost 6 bases, J lost 4 bases, and 7 bases lay in between. This chain's CDR3 is CASRDTKNIQYF. CDR3 coding DNA: TGTGCCAGCAGGGACACGAAAAACATTCAGTACTTC.

The CDR3 spells CASSLGLTEAFF. CDR3 in DNA: TGTGCCAGCAGCTTGGGGCTTACTGAAGCTTTCTTT. This chain joins TRBV5-4 and TRBJ1-1; D not resolved. CDR3 length equals 12 residues. The V gene's germline CDR1 is SGHNT and CDR2 YYREEE (reference sequence). Between the trimmed V and J ends, which lost 0 bases and 5 bases, there was a span of 5 bases.

The sample holds a few counts of this clone. The chain has TRBV20-1 and TRBJ1-2; 10 bases fit TRBD1. CDR3 length: 11 amino acids. V shed 5 bases and J 8 bases; nucleotides not matched to a gene: 2. Germline V gives CDR1 DFQATT, CDR2 SNEGSKA (reference sequence). CDR3 coding DNA: TGCAGTGCTGGGGACAGGGGAGGCTACACCTTC. Its translation: CSAGDRGGYTF.

CDR3 bases: TGTGCCAGCAGTTACGATGGGGCGGATGGCTACACCTTC. Translating it yields CASSYDGADGYTF. The chain joins TRBV6-5 to TRBJ1-2; maybe TRBD1 (5 bases). Germline lookup yields CDR1 MNHEY and CDR2 SVGAGI. This CDR3 has 13 residues. The V end was cut by 2 bases, the J end by 6 bases, with 10 bases between.

This clone showed up just a few times. V usage is TRBV19 and J usage is TRBJ2-5; 7 bases agree with TRBD2. The CDR3 has 14 amino acids. Germline V gives CDR1 LNHDA, CDR2 SQIVND (reference sequence). After removal of 3 bases from V and 6 bases from J, the junction contained 7 bases not matched to a gene. This chain's CDR3 is CASSMREGSKTQYF. The DNA of the CDR3 is TGTGCCAGTAGTATGAGGGAGGGGTCGAAGACCCAGTACTTC. The entire variable domain, with the rest obtained from reference TRBV19 and TRBJ2-5, is as follows: DGGITQSPKYLFRKEGQNVTLSCEQNLNHDAMYWYRQDPGQGLRLIYYSQIVNDFQKGDIAEGYSVSREKKESFPLTVTSAQKNPTAFYLCASSMREGSKTQYFGPGTRLLVL.

The genes are TRBV5-1 and TRBJ2-7, with D perhaps TRBD1 (6 bases). Germline values: CDR1 SGHRS, CDR2 YFSETQ. V shed 4 bases and J shed 2 bases, with 16 bases lying between them. The CDR3 sequence is 15 residues long. The CDR3 DNA reads as TGCGCCAGCAGCCTGGGGGTAGGACAGACCTACGAGCAGTACTTC. It encodes CASSLGVGQTYEQYF.

The gene calls are TRBV5-1 and TRBJ2-7, with 16 nucleotides matching TRBD2. The germline gives CDR1 SGHRS, CDR2 YFSETQ. V was clipped by 4 bases and J by 4 bases; unmatched bases: 5. This CDR3 region has 16 residues. CDR3 nucleotides: TGCGCCAGCAGCCCGGGACTAGCGGGAGGGCCATACGAGCAGTACTTC. Amino acids: CASSPGLAGGPYEQYF.

The V and J genes are TRBV5-1 and TRBJ2-6; 8 bases fit TRBD2. CDR1 and CDR2 from the germline V gene are SGHRS and YFSETQ. The V gene end was trimmed by 5 bases and the J gene end by 2 bases; junction bases not matched to a gene: 3. CDR3 length: 15 residues. This CDR3 is CASRLAVAGANVLTF. The CDR3 DNA reads TGCGCCAGCAGACTAGCGGTAGCTGGGGCCAACGTCCTGACTTTC.

This sequence joins TRBV7-2 and TRBJ2-7, with 15 bases aligning to TRBD2. V was clipped by 4 bases and J by 4 bases; unmatched bases: 2. CDR1 is SGHTA, CDR2 FQGNSA, per germline. The CDR3 loop spans 15 amino acids. The CDR3: CASSSGLAGGYEQYF. CDR3 in DNA: TGTGCCAGCAGCTCGGGACTAGCGGGAGGATACGAGCAGTACTTC.

V is TRBV19 and J is TRBJ2-4; D possibly corresponds to TRBD2 (5 bases). V lost 3 bases and J lost 6, with 12 bases in between. The CDR3 is 14 amino acids. From germline, CDR1 is LNHDA and CDR2 SQIVND (reference sequence). The DNA of the CDR3 is TGTGCCAGTAGTATGAACGAGGACTTAAACATTCAGTACTTC. Translation gives CASSMNEDLNIQYF.

This chain connects TRBV7-2 to TRBJ2-3; a weak D match, TRBD2 (6 bases). This CDR3 comprises 14 residues. The germline gives CDR1 SGHTA, CDR2 FQGNSA. V lost 5 bases, J lost 6 bases, and 15 bases lay in between. CDR3 sequence: CASSLRLVTDTQYF. The CDR3 region has the DNA TGTGCCAGCAGCCTCCGACTAGTTACCGATACGCAGTATTTT.

The J gene is TRBJ1-1, the V gene TRBV5-1; 9 bases fit TRBD1. The CDR3 length is 14 residues. V shed 3 bases and J 8 bases; nucleotides not matched to a gene: 8. Germline loops: CDR1 SGHRS, CDR2 YFSETQ. For the CDR3, the DNA is TGCGCCAGCAGCTACCAAGGACAGGGGTGGGAAGCTTTCTTT. It translates to CASSYQGQGWEAFF.

This clone was seen more than once but under ten times. The chain uses TRBV4-3 and TRBJ1-1; 10 positions agree with TRBD1. The CDR3 runs to 15 residues. With V trimmed by 1 base and J by 11 bases, 10 bases remained unmatched. Germline V CDR1 and CDR2: LGHNA, YSLEER. The CDR3 nucleotides read TGCGCCAGCAGCCAAGGACAGGGGGCGAACGTGGTGGCTTTCTTT. Translating gives CASSQGQGANVVAFF.

V is TRBV27 and J is TRBJ2-3, with TRBD1 as a possible D gene (6 bases). The CDR3 covers 15 residues. Germline-derived CDR1 and CDR2 are MNHEY and SMNVEV (reference sequence). Trimming left V 6 bases short and J 1 base short, with 14 bases between. The CDR3 sequence is CASRTYSGGTDTQYF. The CDR3 DNA follows: TGTGCCAGCAGAACTTATTCAGGGGGCACAGATACGCAGTATTTT.

This chain joins TRBV7-2 and TRBJ2-1; 8 bases are a match to TRBD2. CDR1 and CDR2 (germline): SGHTA, FQGNSA. This CDR3 contains 15 residues. Germline trimming cut 1 base from V and 12 bases from J; bases unmatched to any gene: 11. Here the CDR3 DNA reads TGTGCCAGCAGCTTAGAATTCTGGCGGGAGGTCCGGCAGTTCTTC. Its translation is CASSLEFWREVRQFF.

This clone was observed a few times. The chain joins TRBV14 to TRBJ1-2; maybe TRBD1 (6 bases). Trimming cost V 5 bases and J 2 bases, with 9 bases left between them. CDR1 is SGHDN, CDR2 FVKESK, per germline. The length of the CDR3 is 13 residues. CDR3 bases: TGTGCCAGCAGCGGACAGTCCAACTATGGCTACACCTTC. Translating it yields CASSGQSNYGYTF.

This clone turned up a few times. The chain joins TRBV9 to TRBJ2-2; D perhaps matches TRBD2 (6 bases). V shed 4 bases and J shed 4 bases, with 11 bases lying between them. The length of the CDR3 is 14 residues. Germline loops: CDR1 SGDLS, CDR2 YYNGEE. CDR3 in amino acids: CASSRLVTTGELFF. For the CDR3, the DNA is TGTGCCAGCAGCAGACTAGTCACCACCGGGGAGCTGTTTTTT.

This chain uses TRBV19 with TRBJ2-4, with 7 bases matching TRBD2. This CDR3 spans 14 amino acids. Germline V gene sequence: CDR1 LNHDA, CDR2 SQIVND (reference sequence). Trimming cost V 8 bases and J 7 bases; bases outside gene matches: 11. CDR3 region: CASGREYSTNIQYF. The CDR3 DNA sequence: TGTGCCAGTGGGCGGGAGTACTCGACGAACATTCAGTACTTC. The complete variable domain, with remaining parts taken from reference TRBV19 and TRBJ2-4, reads DGGITQSPKYLFRKEGQNVTLSCEQNLNHDAMYWYRQDPGQGLRLIYYSQIVNDFQKGDIAEGYSVSREKKESFPLTVTSAQKNPTAFYLCASGREYSTNIQYFGAGTRLSVL.

The V and J genes are TRBV7-9 and TRBJ2-7; 7 bases line up with TRBD2. CDR1 SEHNR and CDR2 FQNEAQ come from the germline V gene (reference sequence). The CDR3 runs 14 residues. Unmatched junction bases numbered 8, after V lost 5 bases and J lost 4 bases. CDR3 DNA sequence: TGTGCCAGCAGCCCCCTGGCGGGAGAGTACGAGCAGTACTTC. It specifies CASSPLAGEYEQYF.

This clone was picked up a small number of times. J is TRBJ2-1 and V is TRBV5-1; 8 positions match TRBD2. J was trimmed by 7 bases and V by 6 bases; bases with no gene match: 6. The CDR3 is made up of 13 amino acids. In germline, CDR1 is SGHRS, CDR2 YFSETQ. CDR3 sequence reads: CASKAGEGNEQFF. The CDR3 region has the DNA TGCGCCAGCAAAGCGGGAGAAGGGAATGAGCAGTTCTTC.

This chain connects TRBV27 to TRBJ2-2, with 11 nucleotides matching TRBD2. The germline V gene encodes CDR1 MNHEY and CDR2 SMNVEV (reference sequence). The CDR3 loop spans 18 amino acids. Unmatched junction bases numbered 8, after V lost 5 bases and J lost 0 bases. CDR3 coding DNA: TGTGCCAGCAGTCCTAGCGGGAGGAAGGCCGCGAACACCGGGGAGCTGTTTTTT. Protein sequence: CASSPSGRKAANTGELFF.